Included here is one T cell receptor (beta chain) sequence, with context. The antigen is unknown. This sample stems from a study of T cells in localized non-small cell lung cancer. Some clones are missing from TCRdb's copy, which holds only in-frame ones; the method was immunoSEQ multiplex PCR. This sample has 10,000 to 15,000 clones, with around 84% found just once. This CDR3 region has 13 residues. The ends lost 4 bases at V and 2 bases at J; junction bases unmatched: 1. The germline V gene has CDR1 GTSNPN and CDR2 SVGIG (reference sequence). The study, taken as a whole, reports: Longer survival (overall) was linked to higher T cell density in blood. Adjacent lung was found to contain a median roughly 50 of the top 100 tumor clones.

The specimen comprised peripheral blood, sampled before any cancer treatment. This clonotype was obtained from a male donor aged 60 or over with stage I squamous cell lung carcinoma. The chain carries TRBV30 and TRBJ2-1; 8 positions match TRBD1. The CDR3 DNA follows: TGTGCCTGGAAACAGGGGGCCTACAATGAGCAGTTCTTC. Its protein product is CAWKQGAYNEQFF.